The entry that follows covers one T cell receptor beta chain sequence. This specimen belongs to a study of T cell repertoires in cytomegalovirus infection. The germline CDR1 and CDR2 sequences are MGHRA and YSYEKL. The CDR3 consists of 15 residues. Trimming left V 0 bases short and J 5 bases short, with 11 bases between. TCRdb processed the reads anew with MiXCR; each CDR3 protein has one entry. Of 600,000 to 800,000 distinct CDR3 sequences listed, approximately 24% are singletons. The sequencing input was CD8+ T cells from PBMCs. This clonotype was obtained from a human donor in good health (CMV status not recorded). Some clones in this sample may be carry-over from other donors' samples. The gene calls are TRBV4-1 and TRBJ2-4; D may be TRBD2 (6 bases). As DNA, the CDR3 is TGCGCCAGCAGCCAAGATCGGAGGGGTGAAAACATTCAGTACTTC. Translated, it gives CASSQDRRGENIQYF.